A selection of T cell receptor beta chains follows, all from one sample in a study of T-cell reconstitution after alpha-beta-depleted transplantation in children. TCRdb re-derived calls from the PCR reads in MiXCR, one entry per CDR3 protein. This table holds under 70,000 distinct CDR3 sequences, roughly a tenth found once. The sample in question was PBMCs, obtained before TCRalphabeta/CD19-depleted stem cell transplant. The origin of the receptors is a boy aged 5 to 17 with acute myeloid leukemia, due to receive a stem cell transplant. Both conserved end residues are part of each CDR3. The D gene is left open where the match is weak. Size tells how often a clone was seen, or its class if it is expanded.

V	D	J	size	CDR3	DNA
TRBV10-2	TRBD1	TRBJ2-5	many	CASRQGGDQETQYF	TGCGCCAGCCGACAGGGGGGGGACCAAGAGACCCAGTACTTC
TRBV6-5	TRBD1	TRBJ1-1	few	CASSYDRGHTEAFF	TGTGCCAGCAGTTACGACAGGGGACACACTGAAGCTTTCTTT
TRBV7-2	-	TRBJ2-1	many	CASSLVTGPNDEQFF	TGTGCCAGCAGCTTAGTTACAGGACCTAATGATGAGCAGTTCTTC
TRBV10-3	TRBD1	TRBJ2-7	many	CAIRITGVSYEQYF	TGTGCCATCAGAATTACAGGGGTCTCCTACGAGCAGTACTTC
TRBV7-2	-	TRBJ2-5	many	CASSVRYGLRAQYF	TGTGCCAGCAGCGTTCGCTACGGCCTAAGGGCCCAGTACTTC
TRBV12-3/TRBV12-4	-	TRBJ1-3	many	CASSLSGNTIYF	TGTGCCAGCAGTTTATCTGGAAACACCATATATTTT
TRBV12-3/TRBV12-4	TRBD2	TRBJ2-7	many	CASTPGGRSEQYF	TGTGCCAGCACCCCAGGCGGGAGAAGCGAGCAGTACTTC
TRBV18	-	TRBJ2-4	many	CASSTGGYGKNIQYF	TGTGCCAGCTCTACCGGCGGGTATGGCAAAAACATTCAGTACTTC
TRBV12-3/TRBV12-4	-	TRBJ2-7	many	CASTLFARDGEQYF	TGTGCCAGCACTCTCTTTGCGCGGGATGGCGAGCAGTACTTC
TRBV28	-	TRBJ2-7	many	CASSKGGGVYEQYF	TGTGCCAGCAGCAAGGGCGGAGGAGTCTACGAGCAGTACTTC
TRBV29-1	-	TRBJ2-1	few	CSPRGPGGDEQFF	TGCAGCCCCCGGGGGCCTGGGGGGGATGAGCAGTTCTTC
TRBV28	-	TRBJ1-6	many	CASRTANSPLHF	TGTGCCAGCAGGACCGCTAATTCACCCCTCCACTTT